These 5 T cell receptor beta chains were all obtained from the same sample, sequenced in a study of T cells in Graves' hyperthyroidism and ophthalmopathy. RNA transcripts gave rise to amplified TCR beta CDR3 regions. The HTBI primer set drove a first-round RT-PCR of the TCR CDR3. TCRdb used MiXCR to reprocess the multiplex PCR reads, holding one entry per CDR3 protein. This sample has about 400,000 distinct CDR3 sequences, with roughly 15% found just once. Material for sequencing was blood. The receptors stem from a woman aged 55 to 70 with Graves' ophthalmopathy.

As concerns this clonotype: This may arise from a read error, as a much more abundant clone is one base away. The chain joins TRBV11-2 to TRBJ2-7; tentatively, D is TRBD2 (5 bases). The CDR3 runs to 16 residues. The germline V gene has CDR1 SGHAT and CDR2 FQNNGV. The CDR3 sequence: CASSFLAAADPYEQCF. In DNA form, the CDR3 reads TGTGCCAGCAGCTTCCTCGCCGCAGCGGACCCCTACGAGCAGTGCTTC.

As to this clonotype: A much larger clone lies one base from this, so it may be a read error. This CDR3 fails to terminate in the conserved phenylalanine or tryptophan, so it likely reflects a read error. This chain links TRBV6-1 with TRBJ1-1; unclear D gene. In germline, CDR1 is MNHNS, CDR2 SASEGT. V lost 7 bases and J 5 bases, leaving 14 bases between the germline ends. The CDR3 sequence is 13 residues long. Here the CDR3 reads CASKSPGKTEAFS. CDR3 bases: TGTGCCAGCAAGTCCCCGGGGAAGACTGAAGCTTTCTCT.

J is TRBJ2-1 and V is TRBV6-2 or TRBV6-3; 9 bases map to TRBD1. Germline CDR1 is MNHEY and CDR2 is SVGEGT. This CDR3 region has 15 residues. Losses at the gene ends were 6 bases for V and 7 bases for J; bases not matched to a gene: 10. CDR3 DNA sequence: TGTGCCAGCAGAGACCGGGACAGGGTCTTTAATGAGCAGTTCTTC. Translated: CASRDRDRVFNEQFF.

The chain combines TRBV14 with TRBJ2-2, with TRBD1 matching 11 bases. V gave up 2 bases and J gave up 1 base; unmatched junction bases: 9. Per the germline V gene, CDR1 is SGHDN and CDR2 is FVKESK. The CDR3 runs 19 residues. The CDR3 is CASSQRTGGPYQNTGELFF. CDR3 in DNA: TGTGCCAGCAGCCAACGGACAGGGGGCCCATATCAGAACACCGGGGAGCTGTTTTTT.

This clonotype was observed many times. CDR3 DNA: TGCAGTGCTAGCGTCGGACGCAATGAGCAGTTCTTC. Translation: CSASVGRNEQFF. This sequence joins TRBV20-1 and TRBJ2-1; D remains unclear. V lost 3 bases and J 6 bases, leaving 9 bases between the germline ends. The germline V gene has CDR1 DFQATT and CDR2 SNEGSKA (reference sequence). The CDR3 is made up of 12 amino acids.